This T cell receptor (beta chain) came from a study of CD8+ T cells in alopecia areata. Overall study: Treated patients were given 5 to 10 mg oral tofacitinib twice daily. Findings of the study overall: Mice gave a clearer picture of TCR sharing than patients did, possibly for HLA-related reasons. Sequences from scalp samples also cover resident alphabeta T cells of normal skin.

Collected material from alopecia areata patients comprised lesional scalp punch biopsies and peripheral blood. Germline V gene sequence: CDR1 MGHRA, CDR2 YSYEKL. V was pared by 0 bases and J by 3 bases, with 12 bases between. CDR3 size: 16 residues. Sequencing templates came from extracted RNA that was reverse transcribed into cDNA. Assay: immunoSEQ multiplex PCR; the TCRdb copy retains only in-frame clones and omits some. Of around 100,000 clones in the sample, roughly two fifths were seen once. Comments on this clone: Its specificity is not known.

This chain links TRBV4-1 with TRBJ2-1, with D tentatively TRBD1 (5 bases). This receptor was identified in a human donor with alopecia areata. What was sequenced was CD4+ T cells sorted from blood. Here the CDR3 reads CASSQDWSGNYNEQFF. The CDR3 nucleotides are TGCGCCAGCAGCCAAGATTGGTCAGGGAACTACAATGAGCAGTTCTTC.